This T cell receptor beta chain was captured by sequencing in a study of blood T cells in healthy people across ages. Alongside a J-beta primer mix, a sample-barcoded 5' primer served in a second PCR lasting roughly 7 to 12 cycles. TCRdb passed the 5' RACE reads through MiXCR, listing each CDR3 protein once. In the table there are about 670,000 distinct CDR3 sequences, over 40% of which are singletons. Germline CDR1 reads DFQATT; CDR2 reads SNEGSKA (reference sequence). V was clipped by 3 bases and J by 4 bases; unmatched bases: 4. This CDR3 is built from 13 residues. This clonotype was observed a handful of times.

This chain connects TRBV20-1 to TRBJ2-7; TRBD1 agrees at 9 bases. This clonotype was obtained from a man older than 75 in good health. The sequenced material came from blood. The DNA of the CDR3 is TGCAGTGCTAGTCGGGACAGGGTTTACGAGCAGTACTTC. Its protein product is CSASRDRVYEQYF.